These T cell receptor beta chains were read from a single sample in a study of shared T cell receptors in the human thymus. The data were produced by immunoSEQ multiplex PCR, yet TCRdb's version contains in-frame clones alone and is incomplete. The data show under 450,000 clones, 95% seen once. Material for sequencing was thymocytes. These receptors were collected from a human donor. The CDR3 runs from the conserved cysteine through the conserved F or W. D genes are given only for firm matches. Rows may omit the clone size; those that give it use once, few, many or a size class.

TGTGCCAGCAGTTCCCCCCCCGATAGGGTTGATACGCAGTATTTT CASSSPPDRVDTQYF NA TRBJ2-3 TRBV6-6 NA
TGTGCCAGTTCACAGCGCCCGGGGACAGGCTCTGGAAACACCATATATTTT CASSQRPGTGSGNTIYF TRBD1 TRBJ1-3 TRBV27 NA
TGTGCCACCAGACAGAACACTGAAGCTTTCTTT CATRQNTEAFF NA TRBJ1-1 TRBV27 NA
TGCAGCGTTGTCCTGCTAGCGGTGAGCTACGAGCAGTACTTC CSVVLLAVSYEQYF TRBD2 TRBJ2-7 TRBV29-1 NA
TGTGCCAGCAGCTTAGAGGGACAGGGTCGATACAATGAGCAGTTCTTC CASSLEGQGRYNEQFF TRBD1 TRBJ2-1 TRBV13 NA
TGTGCCAGCAGCCCTCAAGGGGGGATCAGCACAGATACGCAGTATTTT CASSPQGGISTDTQYF NA TRBJ2-3 TRBV9 NA
TGTGCCAGCAGCCAACACATCTCAAAGGACTATGGCTACACCTTC CASSQHISKDYGYTF NA TRBJ1-2 TRBV7-2 NA
TGTGCCAGCAGCTTTTCTAAGGAACAGACCGGGGAGCTGTTTTTT CASSFSKEQTGELFF NA TRBJ2-2 TRBV5-4 NA
TGTGCCAGCAGAGAACCGGGACAGGCTCATTCTAGCTCTGGGGCCAACGTCCTGACTTTC CASREPGQAHSSSGANVLTF TRBD1 TRBJ2-6 TRBV6-1 NA
TGTGCCAGCAGTTTAGGCGGGGCAGGTTACTCCTACGAGCAGTACTTC CASSLGGAGYSYEQYF NA TRBJ2-7 TRBV28 NA
TGTGCCAGCAGTGAATTCCAGGGGGACTCTGGAAACACCATATATTTT CASSEFQGDSGNTIYF TRBD1 TRBJ1-3 TRBV6-1 NA
TGCGCCAGCAGCCAAGAACTAGGGCATTCTTACGAGCAGTACTTC CASSQELGHSYEQYF NA TRBJ2-7 TRBV4-1 NA
TGTGCCAGCAGAAGCGGTTTTAGCTCCTACGAGCAGTACTTC CASRSGFSSYEQYF NA TRBJ2-7 TRBV6-1 NA
TGTGCCAGCAGTGTAGGGCAGAACACTGAAGCTTTCTTT CASSVGQNTEAFF NA TRBJ1-1 TRBV25-1 once
TGTGCCAGCAGTTTAGGTGGCACAGATACGCAGTATTTT CASSLGGTDTQYF NA TRBJ2-3 TRBV27 NA
TGTGCCAGCAGTGAATACGGGAGGGGTCGGGACATTCAGTACTTC CASSEYGRGRDIQYF TRBD2 TRBJ2-4 TRBV6-4 NA
TGTGCCAGCAGGGGATTGGCGACCGGTGCTGACTCTGGGGCCAACGTCCTGACTTTC CASRGLATGADSGANVLTF NA TRBJ2-6 TRBV27 once
TGCGCCAGCAGCCACCGAGGACAGGGAAGGGAAAAACTGTTTTTT CASSHRGQGREKLFF TRBD1 TRBJ1-4 TRBV4-1 few
TGTGCCAGCGGTCGGACAGGGAGTTTCTACAATGAGCAGTTCTTC CASGRTGSFYNEQFF TRBD1 TRBJ2-1 TRBV27 NA
TGTGCCAGTAGTAGGGACTTCCGCTCCTACGAGCAGTACTTC CASSRDFRSYEQYF NA TRBJ2-7 TRBV19 NA
TGTGCCAGCAGCGTAGTGCCAGCAAAGAACACCGGGGAGCTGTTTTTT CASSVVPAKNTGELFF NA TRBJ2-2 TRBV9 NA
TGTGCCAGCAGCTCGTCGGGGGGCTACGAGCAGTACTTC CASSSSGGYEQYF TRBD2 TRBJ2-7 TRBV5-6 NA
TGTGCCAGCAGTTTAGAGACCCAGTACTTC CASSLETQYF NA TRBJ2-5 TRBV28 NA
TGCGCCAGCAGCTTGGAAGGGGCCGCCTCCTACAATGAGCAGTTCTTC CASSLEGAASYNEQFF NA TRBJ2-1 TRBV5-1 NA
TGTGCCAGCAGCTTAGAGCTACTGGCTAGCGGGAGCCTCAATGAGCAGTTCTTC CASSLELLASGSLNEQFF TRBD2 TRBJ2-1 TRBV7-2 NA
TGTGCCAGCGAGAGAAGGAGTCCCTACGAGCAGTACTTC CASERRSPYEQYF NA TRBJ2-7 TRBV27 NA
TGCAGTGCTACGGAGTACACGCAGTATTTT CSATEYTQYF NA TRBJ2-3 TRBV20-1 NA
TGTGCCAGCAGCTTAGAGGCGGGTTTCTCCTACGAGCAGTACTTC CASSLEAGFSYEQYF NA TRBJ2-7 TRBV7-2 few
TGTGCCAGCAGTAGCACGAGCGGGAGGTACTTCATCGGCACAGATACGCAGTATTTT CASSSTSGRYFIGTDTQYF TRBD2 TRBJ2-3 TRBV27 NA
TGTGCCAGCAGCTTAGCGCCCCTAACCAATGAGCAGTTCTTC CASSLAPLTNEQFF NA TRBJ2-1 TRBV11-3 once
TGTGCCAGCAGCTCATTAACCGGGACAGGGAGGACCGGGGAGCTGTTTTTT CASSSLTGTGRTGELFF TRBD1 TRBJ2-2 TRBV28 NA
TGTGCCAGCAGCCGGGACAGAACGGACACCATATATTTT CASSRDRTDTIYF TRBD1 TRBJ1-3 TRBV11-3 NA